Presented here are 32 T cell receptor beta chains from one specimen sequenced in a study of cytomegalovirus exposure and HLA in healthy donors (dated by TCRdb to the late 2010s). Library preparation employed the immunoSEQ multiplex PCR assay. A mixture of 60 forward primers for TCR Vbeta segments and 13 reverse primers for TCR Jbeta segments was used in the multiplex PCR. In its TCRdb copy, this immuneACCESS table keeps in-frame sequences only and misses some clones. Where compared with another copy, unresolved V genes explain less than half of these, and the others have no known cause. Here the sample has about 150,000 clones; 70% to 90% occur a single time. 3.5% to 4.5% of the sample comes from the top ten. Sequencing used PBMCs. These receptors were collected from a woman aged 40 to 49 in good health and CMV-seropositive.

This clone was counted a few times. The genes are TRBV4-3 and TRBJ1-6; TRBD1 might be the D (6 bases). Trimming pared 0 bases from V and 6 bases from J, leaving 12 bases between. The germline V gene has CDR1 LGHNA and CDR2 YSLEER. The CDR3 runs to 16 residues. For the CDR3, the DNA is TGCGCCAGCAGCCAAGAAGGCGGGGGCATTAATTCACCCCTCCACTTT. This sequence encodes CASSQEGGGINSPLHF.

This chain uses TRBV27 with TRBJ2-5, with TRBD1 matching over 11 bases. Germline V gives CDR1 MNHEY, CDR2 SMNVEV (reference sequence). V was clipped by 4 bases and J by 5 bases; unmatched bases: 6. CDR3 length equals 15 residues. The CDR3 nucleotides read TGTGCCAGCAGTTACCTAGGACAGGGGGCGGAGACCCAGTACTTC. Translating it yields CASSYLGQGAETQYF.

The CDR3 loop reads CASSMRTEAFF. CDR3 nucleotides: TGTGCCAGTAGTATGAGGACTGAAGCTTTCTTT. This rearrangement joins TRBV19 to TRBJ1-1; the D is unclear. The CDR3 spans 11 residues. Germline-derived CDR1 and CDR2 are LNHDA and SQIVND (reference sequence). Trimming removed 3 bases at V and 5 bases at J, with 4 bases between.

This clone is a singleton in its sample. The chain carries TRBV19 and TRBJ2-1; 11 nucleotides match TRBD2. Looked up from germline, CDR1 is LNHDA and CDR2 is SQIVND (reference sequence). V gave up 5 bases and J gave up 5 bases; unmatched junction bases: 5. This CDR3 region has 15 residues. The CDR3 DNA is TGTGCCAGTAGTCTGACTAGCGGGGCCCACAATGAGCAGTTCTTC. Protein: CASSLTSGAHNEQFF.

The chain employs TRBV30 and TRBJ1-5, with 9 bases that match TRBD1. The CDR3 is 14 residues long. The V gene's germline CDR1 is GTSNPN and CDR2 SVGIG (reference sequence). The J segment lost 6 bases and the V segment lost 2 bases, leaving 5 bases of the junction unmatched. The CDR3 DNA follows: TGTGCCTGGAGTCGGGGACAGGGCGGTCAGCCCCAGCATTTT. Translating gives CAWSRGQGGQPQHF.

The rearrangement joins TRBV9 to TRBJ2-2, with TRBD2 matching over 9 bases. CDR3 length equals 16 residues. CDR1 is SGDLS, CDR2 YYNGEE, per germline. V was pared by 0 bases and J by 6 bases, with 6 bases of the junction left unmatched. In DNA, the CDR3 is TGTGCCAGCAGCGTAGCGGCGGGGGGGCATCCCGGGGAGCTGTTTTTT. Translation gives CASSVAAGGHPGELFF.

This CDR3 reads CSATLNEKLFF. CDR3 coding DNA: TGCAGTGCTACCCTAAATGAAAAACTGTTTTTT. The V call is TRBV20-1, the J call TRBJ1-4; no definite D call. The CDR3 consists of 11 residues. The V end was cut by 4 bases, the J end by 5 bases, with 5 bases between. CDR1 is DFQATT and CDR2 is SNEGSKA in the germline V gene (reference sequence).

The rearrangement uses TRBV4-1 and TRBJ1-1; possibly TRBD1 for D (5 bases). Germline V gene lookup returns CDR1 MGHRA and CDR2 YSYEKL. This CDR3 region has 14 residues. V lost 1 base, J lost 1 base, and 7 bases lay in between. The CDR3 region has the DNA TGCGCCAGCAGCCAAGTGGGGGGGAACACTGAAGCTTTCTTT. This translates into CASSQVGGNTEAFF.

This chain uses TRBV19 with TRBJ2-5, with 10 bases that match TRBD2. Germline loops: CDR1 LNHDA, CDR2 SQIVND (reference sequence). The CDR3 runs 17 residues. Losses at the gene ends were 3 bases for V and 2 bases for J; bases not matched to a gene: 9. CDR3 region: CASSIRSSGRGQETQYF. The CDR3 DNA sequence: TGTGCCAGTAGTATCCGCTCTAGCGGGAGAGGGCAAGAGACCCAGTACTTC.

This clone was seen once. Written as DNA, the CDR3 is TGTGCCAGCAGCTCCGTCCCGGGACTAGGTAACACCGGGGAGCTGTTTTTT. It specifies CASSSVPGLGNTGELFF. This chain uses TRBV7-2 with TRBJ2-2; 8 nucleotides agree with TRBD2. Germline loops: CDR1 SGHTA, CDR2 FQGNSA. The junction had 9 bases not matched to a gene; V was cut back by 4 bases and J by 2 bases. The CDR3 totals 17 residues. Full variable domain (missing parts from reference TRBV7-2 and TRBJ2-2): GAGVSQSPSNKVTEKGKDVELRCDPISGHTALYWYRQSLGQGLEFLIYFQGNSAPDKSGLPSDRFSAERTGGSVSTLTIQRTQQEDSAVYLCASSSVPGLGNTGELFFGEGSRLTVL.

The CDR3 DNA reads as TGTGCCAGTAGTATAGGTTGGAGGGGACGCTCTGGGGCCAACGTCCTGACTTTC. As protein: CASSIGWRGRSGANVLTF. The gene calls are TRBV19 and TRBJ2-6; the D gene is possibly TRBD2 (6 bases). CDR1 and CDR2 from the germline V gene are LNHDA and SQIVND (reference sequence). Trimming stripped 1 base from V and 0 bases from J, with 13 bases between. The length of the CDR3 is 18 residues.

J is TRBJ2-1 and V is TRBV30; 7 nucleotides align to TRBD1. The CDR3 length is 15 residues. Germline V gene lookup returns CDR1 GTSNPN and CDR2 SVGIG (reference sequence). The ends lost 4 bases at V and 0 bases at J; junction bases unmatched: 6. CDR3 sequence reads: CAWTGQQSSYNEQFF. Written as DNA, the CDR3 is TGTGCCTGGACGGGACAGCAGAGCTCCTACAATGAGCAGTTCTTC.

This rearrangement joins TRBV7-9 to TRBJ1-1; D possibly corresponds to TRBD1 (5 bases). CDR1 is SEHNR, CDR2 FQNEAQ, per germline (reference sequence). The CDR3 spans 17 residues. V shed 2 bases and J shed 0 bases, with 16 bases lying between them. This CDR3 reads CASSLIQGTGMNTEAFF. CDR3 DNA: TGTGCCAGCAGCTTAATTCAGGGAACAGGTATGAACACTGAAGCTTTCTTT.

This clone was observed a single time. The V call is TRBV2, the J call TRBJ1-2, with unresolved D. Trimming removed 4 bases from V and 8 bases from J, with 20 bases in between. In germline, CDR1 is SNHLY, CDR2 FYNNEI. This CDR3 contains 15 residues. The CDR3 bases are TGTGCCAGCAGTGGTGCCCAATCCGTTCCCCGGGGCTACACCTTC. Translated, it gives CASSGAQSVPRGYTF.

This clone was counted between two and nine times. The V call is TRBV5-4, the J call TRBJ2-1; the match to TRBD1 covers 7 bases. In germline, CDR1 is SGHNT, CDR2 YYREEE (reference sequence). The CDR3 contains 15 residues. With V trimmed by 0 bases and J by 7 bases, 7 bases remained unmatched. The DNA for the CDR3 is TGTGCCAGCAGCTTGGAGCCAGGGGGAAGGAATGAGCAGTTCTTC. It specifies CASSLEPGGRNEQFF.

V and J are TRBV5-1 and TRBJ2-1; 11 positions match TRBD2. V lost 4 bases, J lost 6 bases, and 6 bases stayed unmatched. Looked up from germline, CDR1 is SGHRS and CDR2 is YFSETQ. This CDR3 contains 15 residues. The CDR3 protein is CASSEGTSGFNEQFF. CDR3 bases: TGCGCCAGCAGCGAGGGGACTAGCGGTTTCAATGAGCAGTTCTTC.

The V and J genes are TRBV2 and TRBJ1-1; no firm D call. Germline CDR1 SNHLY, CDR2 FYNNEI. The CDR3 runs 12 residues. Deletions cut 1 base from V and 8 bases from J, with 8 bases between. DNA of the CDR3: TGTGCCAGCAGTGAAGGGCTTCTCGAAGCTTTCTTT. This encodes CASSEGLLEAFF.

The V and J genes are TRBV19 and TRBJ1-5; D is uncertain. The V gene's germline CDR1 is LNHDA and CDR2 SQIVND (reference sequence). V lost 5 bases to trimming and J lost 5 bases, with 16 bases between them. The CDR3 consists of 15 residues. CDR3 residues: CASSPDRSFYQPQHF. As DNA, the CDR3 is TGTGCCAGTAGTCCCGATCGGAGTTTCTATCAGCCCCAGCATTTT.

The genes are TRBV27 and TRBJ1-1; D may be TRBD1 (6 bases). Germline-derived CDR1 and CDR2 are MNHEY and SMNVEV (reference sequence). The CDR3 is made up of 13 amino acids. V was clipped by 5 bases and J by 1 base, with 8 bases between them. DNA of the CDR3: TGTGCCAGCAGTCGGACAGAGAACACTGAAGCTTTCTTT. Its protein is CASSRTENTEAFF.

This clone was seen a single time. The gene calls are TRBV12-5 and TRBJ1-2; D is perhaps TRBD1 (5 bases). The V and J ends lost 3 bases and 6 bases respectively, with 14 bases between them. The CDR3 extends over 14 amino acids. CDR1 is LGHNT, CDR2 FRNRAP, per germline. CDR3 loop: CASGFSQAVDGYTF. The CDR3 bases are TGTGCTAGTGGTTTTTCACAGGCGGTCGATGGCTACACCTTC.

This chain links TRBV19 with TRBJ1-1, with D perhaps matching TRBD1 (6 bases). Germline CDR1 LNHDA, CDR2 SQIVND (reference sequence). Trimming shortened V by 4 bases and J by 1 base, and 28 bases separated the two germline ends. This CDR3 contains 20 residues. The DNA of the CDR3 is TGTGCCAGTAGTACCGGGGGGCTGGGTTGGGGGGAAGGTTGGAACACTGAAGCTTTCTTT. Its protein is CASSTGGLGWGEGWNTEAFF.

The rearrangement links TRBV7-2 to TRBJ2-7; 7 bases are shared with TRBD2. In germline, CDR1 is SGHTA, CDR2 FQGNSA. This CDR3 spans 15 amino acids. J gave up 5 bases and V 2 bases, and 9 bases lay outside the gene matches. The CDR3, as DNA: TGTGCCAGCAGCTTATCCTTCGGGGGGAGTCACGAGCAGTACTTC. It codes for CASSLSFGGSHEQYF.

This clone was picked up a small number of times. The chain carries TRBV15 and TRBJ2-3; TRBD2 aligns across 14 bases. Germline CDR1 reads LNHNV; CDR2 reads YYDKDF (reference sequence). The junction had 10 bases not matched to a gene; V was cut back by 0 bases and J by 5 bases. The CDR3 consists of 19 residues. DNA of the CDR3: TGTGCCACCAGCAGAGATAGGGGACTAGCGGGGGCCCCTCGAGATACGCAGTATTTT. It yields the protein CATSRDRGLAGAPRDTQYF.

This clone is a singleton in its sample. This chain links TRBV11-2 with TRBJ1-2; D might be TRBD1 (6 bases). Trimming removed 5 bases at V and 3 bases at J, with 10 bases between. This CDR3 contains 13 residues. Germline V CDR1 and CDR2: SGHAT, FQNNGV. The CDR3 sequence is CASSRTADYGYTF. CDR3 bases: TGTGCCAGCAGCCGGACAGCCGACTATGGCTACACCTTC.

This chain links TRBV28 with TRBJ1-2; 7 positions match TRBD1. V gave up 3 bases and J gave up 4 bases; unmatched junction bases: 2. CDR3 size: 13 residues. Germline loops: CDR1 MDHEN, CDR2 SYDVKM. The DNA of the CDR3 is TGTGCCAGCAGTTTGACAGGGAGCTATGGCTACACCTTC. Amino acid sequence: CASSLTGSYGYTF.

CDR3 bases: TGTGCCAGTAGTATAAGTCCCGGAGAGACCCAGTACTTC. It translates to CASSISPGETQYF. The chain couples TRBV19 to TRBJ2-5; unclear D gene. Trimming stripped 2 bases from V and 4 bases from J, with 8 bases between. CDR1 is LNHDA, CDR2 SQIVND, per germline (reference sequence). This CDR3 spans 13 amino acids.

This clone was observed a handful of times. The chain recombines TRBV6-1 with TRBJ2-6; TRBD1 agrees at 7 bases. The CDR3 sequence is 15 residues long. V dropped 6 bases and J dropped 0; count of bases not matched to a gene: 2. In germline, CDR1 is MNHNS, CDR2 SASEGT. The CDR3 coding sequence is TGTGCCAGCAGGACAGGGCTCTCTGGGGCCAACGTCCTGACTTTC. It encodes CASRTGLSGANVLTF.

The chain employs TRBV19 and TRBJ2-7; TRBD1 might be the D (5 bases). This CDR3 has 12 residues. Trimming removed 6 bases at V and 7 bases at J, with 13 bases between. CDR1 and CDR2 from the germline V gene are LNHDA and SQIVND (reference sequence). The CDR3 DNA is TGTGCCAGTAGCCGGACACCGTTGGAGCAGTACTTC. It is translated as CASSRTPLEQYF.

V gene TRBV10-1 combines with J gene TRBJ1-1; TRBD1 matches 9 bases. Germline lookup yields CDR1 WNHNN and CDR2 SYGVQD (reference sequence). Losses at the gene ends were 7 bases for V and 5 bases for J; bases not matched to a gene: 5. The CDR3 length is 13 residues. CDR3 sequence reads: CASNGTGRTEAFF. In DNA form, the CDR3 reads TGCGCCAGCAACGGGACAGGGAGGACTGAAGCTTTCTTT.

V usage is TRBV7-2 and J usage is TRBJ2-7; 12 bases are shared with TRBD1. V shed 2 bases, J shed 5 bases, and the junction held 7 bases outside the gene matches. The CDR3 extends over 16 amino acids. CDR1 SGHTA and CDR2 FQGNSA come from the germline V gene. The CDR3 nucleotides read TGTGCCAGCAGCTTATTGGGACAGGGGGCAGGGAACGAGCAGTACTTC. Its protein is CASSLLGQGAGNEQYF.

The count of this clone is one. The chain is built from TRBV6-1 and TRBJ2-7; D is perhaps TRBD1 (6 bases). Germline CDR1 is MNHNS and CDR2 is SASEGT. V was pared by 7 bases and J by 4 bases, with 20 bases between. The CDR3 runs to 15 residues. CDR3 protein: CASIEDRKVIYEQYF. The CDR3 DNA reads as TGTGCCAGCATTGAGGACAGAAAAGTAATATACGAGCAGTACTTC.

The rearrangement joins TRBV28 to TRBJ1-5, with D tentatively TRBD1 (5 bases). The CDR3 covers 16 residues. V was pared by 1 base and J by 2 bases, with 12 bases between. Germline V lookup: CDR1 MDHEN, CDR2 SYDVKM. The CDR3 sequence: CASSLFTGRGNQPQHF. The CDR3 coding sequence is TGTGCCAGCAGTTTATTTACAGGACGGGGCAATCAGCCCCAGCATTTT. The complete variable domain, with remaining parts taken from reference TRBV28 and TRBJ1-5, reads DVKVTQSSRYLVKRTGEKVFLECVQDMDHENMFWYRQDPGLGLRLIYFSYDVKMKEKGDIPEGYSVSREKKERFSLILESASTNQTSMYLCASSLFTGRGNQPQHFGDGTRLSIL.